This T cell receptor (beta chain) stems from a study of T cells in Graves' hyperthyroidism and ophthalmopathy. Using RNA transcripts as the source, TCR beta CDR3 regions were amplified. In the first-round RT-PCR of the TCR CDR3, the HTBI primer set was used. TCRdb re-derived calls from the multiplex PCR reads in MiXCR, one entry per CDR3 protein. The data contain approximately 300,000 distinct CDR3 sequences, over 15% of them singletons. This clonotype has more than one count but fewer than ten. Trimming left V 1 base short and J 5 bases short, with 8 bases between. The CDR3 is 13 amino acids. Germline CDR1 LNHDA, CDR2 SQIVND (reference sequence).

The chain carries TRBV19 and TRBJ2-5; a weak D match, TRBD2 (6 bases). The sample comprised blood. This clonotype was obtained from a woman aged 55 to 70 with Graves' ophthalmopathy. In DNA, the CDR3 is TGTGCCAGTAGTATAGGGGGGGAGGAGACCCAGTACTTC. Amino acid sequence: CASSIGGEETQYF.